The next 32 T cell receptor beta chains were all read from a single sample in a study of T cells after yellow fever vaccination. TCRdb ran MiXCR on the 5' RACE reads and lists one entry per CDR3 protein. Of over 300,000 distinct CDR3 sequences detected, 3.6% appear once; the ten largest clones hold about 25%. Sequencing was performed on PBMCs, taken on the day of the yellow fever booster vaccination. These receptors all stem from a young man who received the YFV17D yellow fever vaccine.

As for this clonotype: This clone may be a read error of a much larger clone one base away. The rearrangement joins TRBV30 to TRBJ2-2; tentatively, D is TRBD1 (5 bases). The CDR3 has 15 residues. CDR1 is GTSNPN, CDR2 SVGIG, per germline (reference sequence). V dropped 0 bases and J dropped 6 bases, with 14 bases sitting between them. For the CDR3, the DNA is TGTGCCTGGAGTGTGTTTTCAGGGTTCGCCGGGGAGCTGTTTTTT. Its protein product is CAWSVFSGFAGELFF.

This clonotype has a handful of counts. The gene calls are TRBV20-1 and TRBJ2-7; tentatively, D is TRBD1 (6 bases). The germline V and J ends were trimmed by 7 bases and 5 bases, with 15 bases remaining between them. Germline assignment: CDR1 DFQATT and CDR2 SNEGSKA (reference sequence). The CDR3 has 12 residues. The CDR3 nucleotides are TGCAGTGATCTGGACAGAGGCGACGAGCAGTACGTC. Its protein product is CSDLDRGDEQYV.

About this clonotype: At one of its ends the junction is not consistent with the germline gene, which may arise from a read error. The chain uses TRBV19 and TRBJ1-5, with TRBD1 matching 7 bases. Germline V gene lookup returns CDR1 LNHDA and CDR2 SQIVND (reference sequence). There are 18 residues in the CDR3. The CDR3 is CACSPGRGRHYSNQPQHF. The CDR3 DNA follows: TGTGCCTGTAGTCCGGGGAGGGGGCGACATTATAGCAATCAGCCCCAGCATTTT.

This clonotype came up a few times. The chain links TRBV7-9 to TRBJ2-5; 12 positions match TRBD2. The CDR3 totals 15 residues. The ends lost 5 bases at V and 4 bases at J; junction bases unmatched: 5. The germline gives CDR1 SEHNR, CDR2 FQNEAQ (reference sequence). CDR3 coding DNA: TGTGCCAGCAGCCTGACGACTAGCGGGAGAGAGACCCAGTACTTC. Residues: CASSLTTSGRETQYF.

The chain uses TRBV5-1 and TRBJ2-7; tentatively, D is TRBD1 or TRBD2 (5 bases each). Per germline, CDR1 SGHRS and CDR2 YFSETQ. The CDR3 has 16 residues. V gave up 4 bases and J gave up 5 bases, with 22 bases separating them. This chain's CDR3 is CASSPEGWGIRNEQYF. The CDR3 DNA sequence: TGCGCCAGCAGCCCAGAAGGGTGGGGGATTCGGAACGAGCAGTACTTC.

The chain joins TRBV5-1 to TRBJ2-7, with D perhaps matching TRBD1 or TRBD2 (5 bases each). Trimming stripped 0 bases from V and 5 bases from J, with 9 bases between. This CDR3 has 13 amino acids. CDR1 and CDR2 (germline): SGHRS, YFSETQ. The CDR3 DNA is TGCGCCAGCAGCTTGGAGGGGAGTCACGAGCAGTACGTC. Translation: CASSLEGSHEQYV.

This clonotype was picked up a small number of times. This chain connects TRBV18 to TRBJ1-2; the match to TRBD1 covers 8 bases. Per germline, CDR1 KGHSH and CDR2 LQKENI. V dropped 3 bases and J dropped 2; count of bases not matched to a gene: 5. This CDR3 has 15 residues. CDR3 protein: CASSPLDRGNYGYTF. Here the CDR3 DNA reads TGTGCCAGCTCACCGCTAGACAGGGGCAACTATGGCTACACCTTC.

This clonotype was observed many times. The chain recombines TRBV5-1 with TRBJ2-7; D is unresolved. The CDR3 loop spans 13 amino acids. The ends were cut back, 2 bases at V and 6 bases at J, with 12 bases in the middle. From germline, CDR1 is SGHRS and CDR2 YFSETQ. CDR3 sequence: CASSFSPSGEQYF. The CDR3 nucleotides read TGCGCCAGCAGCTTCTCGCCCTCAGGCGAGCAGTACTTC.

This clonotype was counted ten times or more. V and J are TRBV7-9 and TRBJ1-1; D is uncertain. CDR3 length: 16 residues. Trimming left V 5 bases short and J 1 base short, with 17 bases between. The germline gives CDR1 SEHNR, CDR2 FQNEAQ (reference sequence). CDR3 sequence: CASSPPVAGWNTEAFF. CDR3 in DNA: TGTGCCAGCAGCCCACCCGTGGCAGGTTGGAACACTGAAGCTTTCTTT.

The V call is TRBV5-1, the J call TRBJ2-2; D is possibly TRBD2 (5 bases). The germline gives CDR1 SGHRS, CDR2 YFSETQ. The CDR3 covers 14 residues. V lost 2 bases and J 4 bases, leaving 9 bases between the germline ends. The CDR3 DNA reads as TGCGCCAGCAGCTTTAGGCGGGCCACCGGGGAGCTGTTTTTT. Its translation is CASSFRRATGELFF.

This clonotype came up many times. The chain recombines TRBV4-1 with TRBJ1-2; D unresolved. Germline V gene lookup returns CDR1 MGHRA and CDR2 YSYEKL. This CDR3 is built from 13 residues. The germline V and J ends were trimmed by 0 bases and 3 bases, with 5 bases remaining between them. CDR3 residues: CASSQEKHYGYTF. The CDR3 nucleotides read TGCGCCAGCAGCCAAGAGAAACACTATGGCTACACCTTC.

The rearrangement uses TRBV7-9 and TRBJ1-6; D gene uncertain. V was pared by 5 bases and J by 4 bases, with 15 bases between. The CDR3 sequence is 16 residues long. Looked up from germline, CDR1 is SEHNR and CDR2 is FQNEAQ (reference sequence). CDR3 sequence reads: CASSPASSQYNSPLHF. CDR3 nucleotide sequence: TGTGCCAGCAGCCCAGCGAGTTCGCAGTATAATTCACCCCTCCACTTT.

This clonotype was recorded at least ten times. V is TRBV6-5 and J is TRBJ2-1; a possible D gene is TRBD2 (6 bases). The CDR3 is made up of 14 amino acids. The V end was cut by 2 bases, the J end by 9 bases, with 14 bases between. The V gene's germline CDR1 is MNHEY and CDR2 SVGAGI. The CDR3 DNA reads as TGTGCCAGCAGTTACACCCGCCCGGGGGTTGAGCAGTTCTTC. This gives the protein CASSYTRPGVEQFF.

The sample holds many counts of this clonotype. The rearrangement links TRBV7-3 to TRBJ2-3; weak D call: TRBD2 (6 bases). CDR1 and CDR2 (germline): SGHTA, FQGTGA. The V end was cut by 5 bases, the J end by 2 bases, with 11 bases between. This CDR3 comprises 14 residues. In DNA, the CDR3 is TGTGCCAGCAGCCATGCGGGATTCACAGATACGCAGTATTTT. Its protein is CASSHAGFTDTQYF.

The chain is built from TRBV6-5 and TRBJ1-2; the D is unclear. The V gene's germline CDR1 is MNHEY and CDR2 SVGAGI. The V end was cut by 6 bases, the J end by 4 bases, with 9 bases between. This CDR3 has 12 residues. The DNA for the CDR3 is TGTGCCAGCAGGACGATGCTCTATGGCTACACCTTC. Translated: CASRTMLYGYTF.

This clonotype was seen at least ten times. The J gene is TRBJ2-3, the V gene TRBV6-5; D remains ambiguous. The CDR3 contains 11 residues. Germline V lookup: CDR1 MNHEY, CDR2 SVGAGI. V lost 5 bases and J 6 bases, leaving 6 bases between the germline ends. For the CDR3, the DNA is TGTGCCAGCAGTGCGATGGATACGCAGTATTTT. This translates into CASSAMDTQYF.

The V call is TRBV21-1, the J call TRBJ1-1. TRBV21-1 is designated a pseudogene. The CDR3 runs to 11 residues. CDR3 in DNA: TGTGCCAGCAGCAAAGAGGAAGCGACTTTCTTT. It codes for CASSKEEATFF.

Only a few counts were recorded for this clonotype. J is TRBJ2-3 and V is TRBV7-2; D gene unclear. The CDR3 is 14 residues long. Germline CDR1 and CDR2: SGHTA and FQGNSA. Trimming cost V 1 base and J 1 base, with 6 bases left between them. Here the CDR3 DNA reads TGTGCCAGCAGCTTAGAAATACGCACAGATACGCAGTATTTT. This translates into CASSLEIRTDTQYF.

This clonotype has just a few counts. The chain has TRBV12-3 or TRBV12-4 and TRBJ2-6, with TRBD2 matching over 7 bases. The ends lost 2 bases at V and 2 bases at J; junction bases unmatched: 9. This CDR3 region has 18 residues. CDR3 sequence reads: CASSLSSGAPPGANVLTF. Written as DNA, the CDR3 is TGTGCCAGCAGTTTATCCAGCGGGGCACCCCCTGGGGCCAACGTCCTGACTTTC.

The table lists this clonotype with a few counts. The CDR3 DNA is TGTGCCAGCAGCTTAGCCGGACCCCATGCCTACAATGAGCAGTTCTTC. Translation gives CASSLAGPHAYNEQFF. This chain links TRBV7-2 with TRBJ2-1; D remains ambiguous. CDR1 is SGHTA, CDR2 FQGNSA, per germline. The CDR3 spans 16 residues. V lost 0 bases and J lost 2, with 11 bases in between.

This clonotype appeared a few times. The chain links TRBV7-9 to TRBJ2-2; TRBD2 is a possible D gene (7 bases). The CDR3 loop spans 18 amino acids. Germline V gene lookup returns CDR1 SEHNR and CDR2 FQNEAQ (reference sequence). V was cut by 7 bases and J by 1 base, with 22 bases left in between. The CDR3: CASTLLVGGQVNTGELFF. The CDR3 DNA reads TGTGCCAGCACCCTCCTGGTGGGGGGGCAGGTGAACACCGGGGAGCTGTTTTTT.

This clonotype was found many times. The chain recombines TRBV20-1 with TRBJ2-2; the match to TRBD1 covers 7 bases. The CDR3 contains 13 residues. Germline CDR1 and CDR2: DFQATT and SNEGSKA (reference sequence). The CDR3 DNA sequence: TGCGGCGCGGACAGGTCCAACACCGGGGAGCTGTTTTTT. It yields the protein CGADRSNTGELFF.

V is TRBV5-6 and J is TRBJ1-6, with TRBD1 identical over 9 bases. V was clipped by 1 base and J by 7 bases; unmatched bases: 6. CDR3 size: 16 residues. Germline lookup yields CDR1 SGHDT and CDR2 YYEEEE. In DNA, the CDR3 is TGTGCCAGCAGCTTGTGGGGACAGGGCCGAAATTCACCCCTCCACTTT. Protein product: CASSLWGQGRNSPLHF.

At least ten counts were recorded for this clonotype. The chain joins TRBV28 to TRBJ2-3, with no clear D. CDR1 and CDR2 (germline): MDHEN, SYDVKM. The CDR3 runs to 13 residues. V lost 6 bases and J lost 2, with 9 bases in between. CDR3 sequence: CASSSTDTDTQYF. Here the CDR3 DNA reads TGTGCCAGCAGCTCTACTGACACAGATACGCAGTATTTT.

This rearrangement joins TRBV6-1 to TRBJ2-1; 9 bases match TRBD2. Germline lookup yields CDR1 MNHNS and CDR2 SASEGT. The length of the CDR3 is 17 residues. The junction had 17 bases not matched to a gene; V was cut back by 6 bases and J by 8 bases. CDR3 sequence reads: CASRFSTTSGFGYEQFF. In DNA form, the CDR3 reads TGTGCCAGCAGATTCAGTACGACTAGCGGTTTTGGCTATGAGCAGTTCTTC.

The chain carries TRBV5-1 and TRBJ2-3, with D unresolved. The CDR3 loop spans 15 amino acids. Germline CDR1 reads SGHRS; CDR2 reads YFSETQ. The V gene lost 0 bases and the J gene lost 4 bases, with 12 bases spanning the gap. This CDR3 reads CASSLGRPPADTQYF. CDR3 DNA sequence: TGCGCCAGCAGCTTGGGGCGGCCGCCGGCAGATACGCAGTATTTT.

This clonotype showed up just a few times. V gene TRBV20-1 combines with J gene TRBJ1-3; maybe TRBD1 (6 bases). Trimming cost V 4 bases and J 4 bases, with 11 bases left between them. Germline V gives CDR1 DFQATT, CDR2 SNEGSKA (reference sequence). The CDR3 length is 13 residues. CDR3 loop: CSATRGGGNTIYF. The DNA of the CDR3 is TGCAGTGCTACCAGGGGCGGAGGAAACACCATATATTTT.

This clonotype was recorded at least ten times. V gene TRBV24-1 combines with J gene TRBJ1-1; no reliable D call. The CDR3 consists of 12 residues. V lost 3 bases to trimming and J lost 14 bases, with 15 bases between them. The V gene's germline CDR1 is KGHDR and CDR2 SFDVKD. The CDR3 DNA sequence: TGTGCCACCAGTGATGCCTCGGAAGTCCTATTCTTT. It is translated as CATSDASEVLFF.

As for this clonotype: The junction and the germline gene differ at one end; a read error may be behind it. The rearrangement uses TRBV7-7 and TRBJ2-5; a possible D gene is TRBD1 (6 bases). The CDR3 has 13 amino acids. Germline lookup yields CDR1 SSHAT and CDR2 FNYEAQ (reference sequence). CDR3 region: CASTEGDQETLYF. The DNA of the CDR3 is TGTGCTAGCACCGAGGGGGACCAAGAGACCCTGTACTTC. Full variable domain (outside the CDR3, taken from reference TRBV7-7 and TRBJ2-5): GAGVSQSPRYKVTKRGQDVTLRCDPISSHATLYWYQQALGQGPEFLTYFNYEAQPDKSGLPSDRFSAERPEGSISTLTIQRTEQRDSAMYRCASTEGDQETLYFGPGTRLLVL.

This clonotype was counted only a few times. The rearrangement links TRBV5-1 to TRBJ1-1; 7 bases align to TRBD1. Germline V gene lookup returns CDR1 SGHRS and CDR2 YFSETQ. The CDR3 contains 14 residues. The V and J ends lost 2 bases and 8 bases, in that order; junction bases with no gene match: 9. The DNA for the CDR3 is TGCGCCAGCAGCTTAACAGGGGCCCGGCGGGAAGCTTTCTTT. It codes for CASSLTGARREAFF.

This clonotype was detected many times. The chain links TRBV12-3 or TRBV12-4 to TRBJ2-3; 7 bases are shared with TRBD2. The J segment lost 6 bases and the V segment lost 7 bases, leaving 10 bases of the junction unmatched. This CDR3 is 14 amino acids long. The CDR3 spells CASTWVLALDTQYF. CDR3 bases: TGTGCCAGCACCTGGGTACTAGCGCTTGATACGCAGTATTTT.

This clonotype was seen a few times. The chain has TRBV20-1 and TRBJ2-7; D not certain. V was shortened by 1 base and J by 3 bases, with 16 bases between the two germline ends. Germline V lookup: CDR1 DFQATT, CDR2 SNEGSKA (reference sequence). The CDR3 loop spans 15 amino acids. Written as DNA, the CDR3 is TGCAGTGCTAGAGCGGCTCCCCAGCCGATCTACGAGCAGTACTTC. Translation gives CSARAAPQPIYEQYF.